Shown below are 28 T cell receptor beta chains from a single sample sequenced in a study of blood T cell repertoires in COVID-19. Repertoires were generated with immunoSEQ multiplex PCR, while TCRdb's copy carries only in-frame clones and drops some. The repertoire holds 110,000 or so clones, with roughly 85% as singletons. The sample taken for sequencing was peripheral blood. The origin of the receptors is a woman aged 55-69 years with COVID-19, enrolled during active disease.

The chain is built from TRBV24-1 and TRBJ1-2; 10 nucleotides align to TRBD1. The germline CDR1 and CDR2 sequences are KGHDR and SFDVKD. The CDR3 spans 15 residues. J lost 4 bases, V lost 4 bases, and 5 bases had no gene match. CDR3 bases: TGTGCCACCAGTGAAGGGACAGGGGCCCTCTATGGCTACACCTTC. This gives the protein CATSEGTGALYGYTF.

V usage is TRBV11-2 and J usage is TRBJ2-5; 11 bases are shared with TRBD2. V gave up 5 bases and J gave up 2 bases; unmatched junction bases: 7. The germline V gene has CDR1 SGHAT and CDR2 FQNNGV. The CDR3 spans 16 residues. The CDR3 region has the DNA TGTGCCAGCAGCGCGGGTGCTAGCGGGGGGCAAGAGACCCAGTACTTC. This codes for CASSAGASGGQETQYF.

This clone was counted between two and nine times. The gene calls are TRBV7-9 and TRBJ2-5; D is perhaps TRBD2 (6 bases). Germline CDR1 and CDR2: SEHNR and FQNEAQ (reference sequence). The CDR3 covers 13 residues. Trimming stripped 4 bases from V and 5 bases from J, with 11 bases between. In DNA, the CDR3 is TGTGCCAGCAGCTCGACTAGGTACGAGACCCAGTACTTC. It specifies CASSSTRYETQYF.

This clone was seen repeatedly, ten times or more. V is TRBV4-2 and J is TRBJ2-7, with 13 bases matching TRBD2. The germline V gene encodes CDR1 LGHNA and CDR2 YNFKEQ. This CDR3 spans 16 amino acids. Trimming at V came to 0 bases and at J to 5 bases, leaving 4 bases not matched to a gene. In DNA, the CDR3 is TGTGCCAGCAGCCAAGATCGGGGACTAGCGGGAAACGAGCAGTACTTC. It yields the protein CASSQDRGLAGNEQYF.

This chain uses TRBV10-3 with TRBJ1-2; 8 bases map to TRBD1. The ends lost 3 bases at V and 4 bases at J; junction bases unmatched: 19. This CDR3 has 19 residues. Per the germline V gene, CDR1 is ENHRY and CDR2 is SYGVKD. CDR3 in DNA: TGTGCCATCAGTGATTACACCCGGGACAGGTCAAAAGGAGTCTATGGCTACACCTTC. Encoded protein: CAISDYTRDRSKGVYGYTF.

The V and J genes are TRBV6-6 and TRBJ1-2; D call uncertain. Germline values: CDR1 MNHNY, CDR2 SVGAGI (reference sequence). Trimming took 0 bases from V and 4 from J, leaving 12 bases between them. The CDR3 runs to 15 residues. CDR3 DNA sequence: TGTGCCAGCAGTTACTCTAAATGGGGAGTCTATGGCTACACCTTC. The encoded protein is CASSYSKWGVYGYTF.

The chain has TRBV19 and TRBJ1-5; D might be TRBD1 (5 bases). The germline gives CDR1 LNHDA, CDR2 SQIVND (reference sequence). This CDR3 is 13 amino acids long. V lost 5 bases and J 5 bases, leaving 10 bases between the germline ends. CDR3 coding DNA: TGTGCCAGTAGTCAGGGTATCTATCAGCCCCAGCATTTT. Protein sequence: CASSQGIYQPQHF.

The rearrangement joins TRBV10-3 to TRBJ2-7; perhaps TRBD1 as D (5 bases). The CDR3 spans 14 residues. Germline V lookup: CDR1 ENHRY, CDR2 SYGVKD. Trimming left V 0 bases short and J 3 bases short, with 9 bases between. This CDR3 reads CAISESAGNYEQYF. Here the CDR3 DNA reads TGTGCCATCAGTGAGTCTGCAGGGAACTACGAGCAGTACTTC.

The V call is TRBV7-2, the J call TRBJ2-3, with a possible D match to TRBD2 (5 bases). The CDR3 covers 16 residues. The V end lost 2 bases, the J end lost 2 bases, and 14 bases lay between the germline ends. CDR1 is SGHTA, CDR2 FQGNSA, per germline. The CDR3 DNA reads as TGTGCCAGCAGCTTAACGGGCCGGACTTTCACAGATACGCAGTATTTT. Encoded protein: CASSLTGRTFTDTQYF.

The DNA of the CDR3 is TGCGCCAGCAGCCAGGCTTTCCCCGGCGGGAGCACAGATACGCAGTATTTT. Protein product: CASSQAFPGGSTDTQYF. This chain uses TRBV4-1 with TRBJ2-3, with D tentatively TRBD2 (5 bases). The V end was cut by 3 bases, the J end by 0 bases, with 16 bases between. Germline V gene data show CDR1 as MGHRA and CDR2 as YSYEKL. This CDR3 spans 17 amino acids.

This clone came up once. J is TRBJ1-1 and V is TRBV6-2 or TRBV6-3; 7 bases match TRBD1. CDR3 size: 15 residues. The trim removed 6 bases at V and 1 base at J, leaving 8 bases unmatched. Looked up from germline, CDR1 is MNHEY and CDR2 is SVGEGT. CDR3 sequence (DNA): TGTGCCAGCAGCTCGGAGGGGGACAGGAACACTGAAGCTTTCTTT. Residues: CASSSEGDRNTEAFF.

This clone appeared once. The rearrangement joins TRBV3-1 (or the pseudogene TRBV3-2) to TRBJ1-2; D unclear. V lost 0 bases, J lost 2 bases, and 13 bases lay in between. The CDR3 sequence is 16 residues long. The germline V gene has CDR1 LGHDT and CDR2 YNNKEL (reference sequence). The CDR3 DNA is TGTGCCAGCAGCCAAGAATCTCCAGGCCTAAACTATGGCTACACCTTC. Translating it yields CASSQESPGLNYGYTF.

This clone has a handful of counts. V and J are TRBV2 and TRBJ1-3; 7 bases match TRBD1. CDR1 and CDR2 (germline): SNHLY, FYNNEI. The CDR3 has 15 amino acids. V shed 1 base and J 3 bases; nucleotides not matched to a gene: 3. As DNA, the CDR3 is TGTGCCAGCAGTGAAGAGGGGGCATATGGAAACACCATATATTTT. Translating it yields CASSEEGAYGNTIYF. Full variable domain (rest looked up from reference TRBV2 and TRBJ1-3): EPEVTQTPSHQVTQMGQEVILRCVPISNHLYFYWYRQILGQKVEFLVSFYNNEISEKSEIFDDQFSVERPDGSNFTLKIRSTKLEDSAMYFCASSEEGAYGNTIYFGEGSWLTVV.

The CDR3 loop reads CASSRTSGSTGELFF. The CDR3 bases are TGCGCCAGCAGTCGGACTAGCGGGAGCACCGGGGAGCTGTTTTTT. This chain links TRBV5-1 with TRBJ2-2; TRBD2 matches 13 bases. The CDR3 sequence is 15 residues long. Per the germline V gene, CDR1 is SGHRS and CDR2 is YFSETQ. V shed 5 bases and J 4 bases; nucleotides not matched to a gene: 2. The variable domain in full, completed from reference TRBV5-1 and TRBJ2-2, reads KAGVTQTPRYLIKTRGQQVTLSCSPISGHRSVSWYQQTPGQGLQFLFEYFSETQRNKGNFPGRFSGRQFSNSRSEMNVSTLELGDSALYLCASSRTSGSTGELFFGEGSRLTVL.

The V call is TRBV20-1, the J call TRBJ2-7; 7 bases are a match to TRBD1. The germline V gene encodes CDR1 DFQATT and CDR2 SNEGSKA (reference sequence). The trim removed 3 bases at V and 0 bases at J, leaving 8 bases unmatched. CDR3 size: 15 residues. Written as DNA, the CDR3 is TGCAGTGCTAGTGAAGGGGGCCTCAACTCCTACGAGCAGTACTTC. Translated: CSASEGGLNSYEQYF.

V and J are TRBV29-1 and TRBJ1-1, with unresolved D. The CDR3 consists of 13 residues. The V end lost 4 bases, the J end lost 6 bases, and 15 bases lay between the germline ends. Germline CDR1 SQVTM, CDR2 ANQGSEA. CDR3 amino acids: CSVARILLPEAFF. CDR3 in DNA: TGCAGCGTTGCTAGGATCCTTCTGCCTGAAGCTTTCTTT. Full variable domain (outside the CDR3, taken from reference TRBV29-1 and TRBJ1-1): SAVISQKPSRDICQRGTSLTIQCQVDSQVTMMFWYRQQPGQSLTLIATANQGSEATYESGFVIDKFPISRPNLTFSTLTVSNMSPEDSSIYLCSVARILLPEAFFGQGTRLTVV.

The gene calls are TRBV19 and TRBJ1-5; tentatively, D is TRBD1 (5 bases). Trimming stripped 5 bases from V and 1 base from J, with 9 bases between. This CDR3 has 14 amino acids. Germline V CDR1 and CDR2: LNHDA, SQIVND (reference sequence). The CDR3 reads CASSRGMSNQPQHF. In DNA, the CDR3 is TGTGCCAGTAGTCGGGGGATGAGCAATCAGCCCCAGCATTTT.

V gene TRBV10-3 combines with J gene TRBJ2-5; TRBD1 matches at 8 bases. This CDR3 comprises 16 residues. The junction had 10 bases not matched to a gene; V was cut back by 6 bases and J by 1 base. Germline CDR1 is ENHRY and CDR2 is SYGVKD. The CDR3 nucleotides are TGTGCCATCAGAGATCTGTCCCAGGGGGCCCAAGAGACCCAGTACTTC. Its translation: CAIRDLSQGAQETQYF.

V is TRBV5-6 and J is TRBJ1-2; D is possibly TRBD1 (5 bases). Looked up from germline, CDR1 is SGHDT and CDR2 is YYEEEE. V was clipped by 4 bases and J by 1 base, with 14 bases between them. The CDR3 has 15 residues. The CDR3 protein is CASSLPGLHNYGYTF. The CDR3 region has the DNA TGTGCCAGCAGCCTTCCGGGACTTCATAACTATGGCTACACCTTC.

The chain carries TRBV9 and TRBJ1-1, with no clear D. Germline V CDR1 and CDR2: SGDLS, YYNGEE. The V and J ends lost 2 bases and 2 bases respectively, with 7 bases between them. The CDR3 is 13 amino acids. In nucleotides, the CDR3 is TGTGCCAGCAGCGTTGGCCACAACACTGAAGCTTTCTTT. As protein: CASSVGHNTEAFF.

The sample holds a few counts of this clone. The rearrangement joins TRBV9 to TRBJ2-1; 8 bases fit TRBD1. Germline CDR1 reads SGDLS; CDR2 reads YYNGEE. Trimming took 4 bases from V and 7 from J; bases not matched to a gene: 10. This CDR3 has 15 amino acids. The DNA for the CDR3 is TGTGCCAGCAGCATCGGGACAGGCTGGAATAATGAGCAGTTCTTC. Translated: CASSIGTGWNNEQFF.

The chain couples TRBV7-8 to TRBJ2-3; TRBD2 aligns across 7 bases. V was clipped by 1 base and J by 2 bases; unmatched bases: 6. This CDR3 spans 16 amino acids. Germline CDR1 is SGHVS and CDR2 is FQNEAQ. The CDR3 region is CASSLGLAVNTDTQYF. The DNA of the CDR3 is TGTGCCAGCAGCTTAGGTCTAGCGGTGAACACAGATACGCAGTATTTT. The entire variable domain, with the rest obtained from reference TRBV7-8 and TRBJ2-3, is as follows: GAGVSQSPRYKVAKRGQDVALRCDPISGHVSLFWYQQALGQGPEFLTYFQNEAQLDKSGLPSDRFFAERPEGSVSTLKIQRTQQEDSAVYLCASSLGLAVNTDTQYFGPGTRLTVL.

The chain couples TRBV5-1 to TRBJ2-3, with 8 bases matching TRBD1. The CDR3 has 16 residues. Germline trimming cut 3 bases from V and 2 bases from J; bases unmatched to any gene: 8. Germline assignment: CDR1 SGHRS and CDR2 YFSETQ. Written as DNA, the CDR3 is TGCGCCAGCAGCTCCGGGCGGACAGGGACCACAGATACGCAGTATTTT. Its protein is CASSSGRTGTTDTQYF.

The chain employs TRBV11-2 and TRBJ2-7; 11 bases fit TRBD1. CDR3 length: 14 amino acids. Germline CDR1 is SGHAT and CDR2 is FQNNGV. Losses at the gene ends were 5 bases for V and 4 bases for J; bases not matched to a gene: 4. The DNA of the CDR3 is TGTGCCAGCAGCAAAGGACAGGGGGCGTACGAGCAGTACTTC. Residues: CASSKGQGAYEQYF. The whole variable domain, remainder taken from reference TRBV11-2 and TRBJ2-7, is EAGVAQSPRYKIIEKRQSVAFWCNPISGHATLYWYQQILGQGPKLLIQFQNNGVVDDSQLPKDRFSAERLKGVDSTLKIQPAKLEDSAVYLCASSKGQGAYEQYFGPGTRLTVT.

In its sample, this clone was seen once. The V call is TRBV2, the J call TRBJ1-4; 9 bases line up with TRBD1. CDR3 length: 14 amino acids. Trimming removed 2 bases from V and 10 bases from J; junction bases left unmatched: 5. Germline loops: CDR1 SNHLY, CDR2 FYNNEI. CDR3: CASSEQGQGGKLFF. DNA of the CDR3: TGTGCCAGCAGTGAACAGGGACAGGGAGGAAAACTGTTTTTT.

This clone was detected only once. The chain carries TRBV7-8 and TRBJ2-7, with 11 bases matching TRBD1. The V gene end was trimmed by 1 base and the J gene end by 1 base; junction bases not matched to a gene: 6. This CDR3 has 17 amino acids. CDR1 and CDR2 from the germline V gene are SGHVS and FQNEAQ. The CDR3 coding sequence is TGTGCCAGCAGCTTAGTGGCCGGGACAGGGGGATCCTACGAGCAGTACTTC. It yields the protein CASSLVAGTGGSYEQYF.

This CDR3 is CASSLTWDTPESFQQYF. The CDR3 DNA is TGTGCCAGCAGCCTGACATGGGACACGCCCGAGTCCTTTCAGCAGTACTTC. The V call is TRBV3-1 (or the pseudogene TRBV3-2), the J call TRBJ2-7, with D perhaps TRBD1 (6 bases). CDR3 length: 17 amino acids. Germline V gene data show CDR1 as LGHDT and CDR2 as YNNKEL (reference sequence). V dropped 4 bases and J dropped 8 bases, with 27 bases sitting between them.

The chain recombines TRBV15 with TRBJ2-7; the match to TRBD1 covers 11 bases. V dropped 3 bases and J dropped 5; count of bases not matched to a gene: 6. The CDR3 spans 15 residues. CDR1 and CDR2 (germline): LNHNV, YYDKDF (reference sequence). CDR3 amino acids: CATSRDRTGGDEQYF. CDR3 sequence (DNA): TGTGCCACCAGCAGGGACCGGACAGGGGGCGACGAGCAGTACTTC.